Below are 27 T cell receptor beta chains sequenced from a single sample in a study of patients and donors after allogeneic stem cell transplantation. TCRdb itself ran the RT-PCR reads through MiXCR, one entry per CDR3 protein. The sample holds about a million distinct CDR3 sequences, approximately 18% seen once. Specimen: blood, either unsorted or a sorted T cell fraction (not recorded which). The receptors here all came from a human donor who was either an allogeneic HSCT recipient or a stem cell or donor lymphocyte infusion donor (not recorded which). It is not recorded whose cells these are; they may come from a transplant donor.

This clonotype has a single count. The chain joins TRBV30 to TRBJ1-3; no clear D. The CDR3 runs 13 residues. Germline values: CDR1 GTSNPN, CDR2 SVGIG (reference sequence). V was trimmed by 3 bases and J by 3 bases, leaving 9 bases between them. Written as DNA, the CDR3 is TGTGCCTGGAGGGAAGGCGGTGGAAACACCATATATTTT. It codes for CAWREGGGNTIYF.

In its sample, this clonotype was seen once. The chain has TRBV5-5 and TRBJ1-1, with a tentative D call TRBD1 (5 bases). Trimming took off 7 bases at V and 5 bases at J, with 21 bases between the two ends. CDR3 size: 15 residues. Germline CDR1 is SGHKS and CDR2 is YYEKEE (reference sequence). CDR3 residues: CASPNSGFNRTEAFF. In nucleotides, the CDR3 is TGTGCCAGCCCTAATTCAGGGTTTAATCGGACTGAAGCTTTCTTT.

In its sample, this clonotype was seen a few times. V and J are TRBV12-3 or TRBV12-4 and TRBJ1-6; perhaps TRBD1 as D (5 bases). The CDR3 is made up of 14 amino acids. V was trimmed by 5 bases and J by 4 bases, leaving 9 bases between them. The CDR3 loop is CASSRRQYNSPLHF. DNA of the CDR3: TGTGCCAGCAGTCGACGACAGTATAATTCACCCCTCCACTTT.

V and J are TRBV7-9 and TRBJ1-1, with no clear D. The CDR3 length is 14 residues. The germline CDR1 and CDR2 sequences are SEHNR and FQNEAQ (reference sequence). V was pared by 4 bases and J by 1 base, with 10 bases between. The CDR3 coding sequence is TGTGCCAGCAGCTACCACTCTCCGAACACTGAAGCTTTCTTT. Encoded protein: CASSYHSPNTEAFF.

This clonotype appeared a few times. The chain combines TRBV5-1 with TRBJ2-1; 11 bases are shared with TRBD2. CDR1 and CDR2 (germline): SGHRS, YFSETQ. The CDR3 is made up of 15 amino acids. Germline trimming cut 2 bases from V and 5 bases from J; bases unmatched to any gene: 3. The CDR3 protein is CASSFGLAGHNEQFF. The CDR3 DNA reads TGCGCCAGCAGCTTCGGACTAGCGGGTCACAATGAGCAGTTCTTC.

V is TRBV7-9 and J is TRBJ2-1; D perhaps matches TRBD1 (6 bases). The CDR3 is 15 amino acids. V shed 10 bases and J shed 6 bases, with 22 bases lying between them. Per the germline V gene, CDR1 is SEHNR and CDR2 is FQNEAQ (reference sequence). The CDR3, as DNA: TGTGCCACACACACCGACAGGTTCCCCCCCAATGAGCAGTTCTTC. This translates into CATHTDRFPPNEQFF.

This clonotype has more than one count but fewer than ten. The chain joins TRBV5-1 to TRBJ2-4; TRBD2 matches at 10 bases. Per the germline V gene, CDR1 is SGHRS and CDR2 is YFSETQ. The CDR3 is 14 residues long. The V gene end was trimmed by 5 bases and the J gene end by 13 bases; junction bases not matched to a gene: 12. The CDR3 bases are TGCGCCAGCAGTCCGGGGACTAGCGCCTCCCCCCAGTACTTC. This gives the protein CASSPGTSASPQYF.

The CDR3 loop is CASSLKAGEVYEQYF. CDR3 bases: TGTGCCAGCAGCTTAAAGGCGGGGGAGGTCTACGAGCAGTACTTC. V gene TRBV7-3 combines with J gene TRBJ2-7; 7 bases line up with TRBD2. Germline trimming cut 1 base from V and 3 bases from J; bases unmatched to any gene: 6. Germline loops: CDR1 SGHTA, CDR2 FQGTGA. CDR3 length equals 15 residues.

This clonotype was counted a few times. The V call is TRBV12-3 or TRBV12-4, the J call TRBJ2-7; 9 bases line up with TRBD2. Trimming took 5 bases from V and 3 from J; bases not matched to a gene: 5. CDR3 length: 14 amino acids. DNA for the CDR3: TGTGCCAGCAGTCCGGCGGGAGGGCACTACGAGCAGTACTTC. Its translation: CASSPAGGHYEQYF.

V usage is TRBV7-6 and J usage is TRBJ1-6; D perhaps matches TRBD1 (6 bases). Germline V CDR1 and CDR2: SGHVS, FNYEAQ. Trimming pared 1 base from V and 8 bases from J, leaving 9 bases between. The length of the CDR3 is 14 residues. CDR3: CASSLGSGDSPLHF. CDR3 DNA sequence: TGTGCCAGCAGCTTAGGGTCAGGGGATTCACCCCTCCACTTT.

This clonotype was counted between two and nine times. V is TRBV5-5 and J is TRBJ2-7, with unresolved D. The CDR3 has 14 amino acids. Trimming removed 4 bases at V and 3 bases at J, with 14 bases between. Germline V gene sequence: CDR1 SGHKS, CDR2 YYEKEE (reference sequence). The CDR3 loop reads CASSPDFGLYEQYF. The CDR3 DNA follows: TGTGCCAGCAGCCCCGATTTCGGGCTCTACGAGCAGTACTTC.

The CDR3 sequence: CSVQREGLANEQFF. The DNA for the CDR3 is TGCAGCGTTCAGCGGGAGGGCCTCGCTAATGAGCAGTTCTTC. The chain links TRBV29-1 to TRBJ2-1; 10 bases agree with TRBD2. Germline V gene lookup returns CDR1 SQVTM and CDR2 ANQGSEA. The trim removed 5 bases at V and 7 bases at J, leaving 8 bases unmatched. CDR3 length: 14 residues.

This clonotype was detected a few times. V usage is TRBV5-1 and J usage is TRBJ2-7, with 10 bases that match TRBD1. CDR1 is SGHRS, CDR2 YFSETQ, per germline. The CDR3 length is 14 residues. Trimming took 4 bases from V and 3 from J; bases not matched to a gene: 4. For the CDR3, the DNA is TGCGCCAGCAGCGCCGGGACAGGGGTCTACGAGCAGTACTTC. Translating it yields CASSAGTGVYEQYF.

The CDR3 coding sequence is TGTGCCAGCAGTTACACTAGCGGGACAACAGATACGCAGTATTTT. Amino acids: CASSYTSGTTDTQYF. The V gene is TRBV6-4, the J gene TRBJ2-3; TRBD2 aligns across 10 bases. With V trimmed by 5 bases and J by 3 bases, 5 bases remained unmatched. Germline loops: CDR1 MRHNA, CDR2 SNTAGT. The CDR3 contains 15 residues.

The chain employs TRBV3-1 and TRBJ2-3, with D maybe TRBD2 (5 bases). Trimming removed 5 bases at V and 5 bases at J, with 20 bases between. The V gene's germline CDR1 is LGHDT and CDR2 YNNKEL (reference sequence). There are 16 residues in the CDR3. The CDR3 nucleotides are TGTGCCAGCAGCTTAGCAGGACGGGGAAGTCTAGATACGCAGTATTTT. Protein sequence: CASSLAGRGSLDTQYF.

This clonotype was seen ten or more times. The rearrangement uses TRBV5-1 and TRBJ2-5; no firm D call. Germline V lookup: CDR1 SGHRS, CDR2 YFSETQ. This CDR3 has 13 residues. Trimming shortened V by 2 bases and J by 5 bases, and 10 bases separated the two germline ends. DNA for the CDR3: TGCGCCAGCAGCTTAGACCTTCAGGAGACCCAGTACTTC. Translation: CASSLDLQETQYF. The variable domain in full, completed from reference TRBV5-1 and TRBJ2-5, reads KAGVTQTPRYLIKTRGQQVTLSCSPISGHRSVSWYQQTPGQGLQFLFEYFSETQRNKGNFPGRFSGRQFSNSRSEMNVSTLELGDSALYLCASSLDLQETQYFGPGTRLLVL.

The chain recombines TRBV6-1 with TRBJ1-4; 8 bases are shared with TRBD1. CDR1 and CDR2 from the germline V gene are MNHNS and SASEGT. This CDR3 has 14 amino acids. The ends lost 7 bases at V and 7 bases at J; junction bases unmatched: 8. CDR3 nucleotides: TGTGCCAGCATTAAGACAGGGGTGGGTGAAAAACTGTTTTTT. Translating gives CASIKTGVGEKLFF.

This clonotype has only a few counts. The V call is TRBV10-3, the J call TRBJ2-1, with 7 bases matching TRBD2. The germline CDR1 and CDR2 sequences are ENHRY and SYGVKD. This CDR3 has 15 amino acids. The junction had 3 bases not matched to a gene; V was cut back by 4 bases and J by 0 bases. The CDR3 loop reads CAISVREDSYNEQFF. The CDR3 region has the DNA TGTGCCATCAGTGTTCGGGAGGACTCCTACAATGAGCAGTTCTTC.

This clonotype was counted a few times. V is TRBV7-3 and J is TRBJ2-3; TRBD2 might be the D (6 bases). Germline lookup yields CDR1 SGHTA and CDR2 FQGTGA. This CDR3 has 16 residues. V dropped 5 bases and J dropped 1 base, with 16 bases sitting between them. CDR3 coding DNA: TGTGCCAGCAGCACCGGGACTCACCATGGCACAGATACGCAGTATTTT. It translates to CASSTGTHHGTDTQYF.

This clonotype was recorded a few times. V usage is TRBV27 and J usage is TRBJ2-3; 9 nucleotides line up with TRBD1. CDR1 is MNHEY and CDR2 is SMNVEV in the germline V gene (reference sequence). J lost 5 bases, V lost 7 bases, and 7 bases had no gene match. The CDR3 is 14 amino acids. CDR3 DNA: TGTGCCAGCAAAAGACAGGGGGTAGTAGATACGCAGTATTTT. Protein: CASKRQGVVDTQYF.

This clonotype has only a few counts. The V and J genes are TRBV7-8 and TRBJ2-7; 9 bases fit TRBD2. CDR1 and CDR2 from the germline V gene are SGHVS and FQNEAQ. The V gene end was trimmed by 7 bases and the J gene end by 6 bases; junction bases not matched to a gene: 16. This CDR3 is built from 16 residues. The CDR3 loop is CASIERPQRGAGEQYF. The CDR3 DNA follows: TGTGCCAGCATAGAACGACCCCAGCGGGGGGCTGGCGAGCAGTACTTC.

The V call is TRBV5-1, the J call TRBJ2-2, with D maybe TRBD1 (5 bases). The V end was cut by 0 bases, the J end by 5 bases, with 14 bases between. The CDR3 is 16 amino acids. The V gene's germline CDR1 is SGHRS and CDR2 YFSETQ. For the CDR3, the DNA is TGCGCCAGCAGCTTGGGGCAGGGCCAGGTAACCGGGGAGCTGTTTTTT. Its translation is CASSLGQGQVTGELFF.

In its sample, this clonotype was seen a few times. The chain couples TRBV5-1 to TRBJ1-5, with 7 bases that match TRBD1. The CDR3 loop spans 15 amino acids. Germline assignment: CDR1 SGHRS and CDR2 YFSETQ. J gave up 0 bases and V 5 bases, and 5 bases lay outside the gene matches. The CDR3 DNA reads TGCGCCAGCAGACGGACAGGAGATAGCAATCAGCCCCAGCATTTT. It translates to CASRRTGDSNQPQHF. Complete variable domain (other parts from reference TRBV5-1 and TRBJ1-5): KAGVTQTPRYLIKTRGQQVTLSCSPISGHRSVSWYQQTPGQGLQFLFEYFSETQRNKGNFPGRFSGRQFSNSRSEMNVSTLELGDSALYLCASRRTGDSNQPQHFGDGTRLSIL.

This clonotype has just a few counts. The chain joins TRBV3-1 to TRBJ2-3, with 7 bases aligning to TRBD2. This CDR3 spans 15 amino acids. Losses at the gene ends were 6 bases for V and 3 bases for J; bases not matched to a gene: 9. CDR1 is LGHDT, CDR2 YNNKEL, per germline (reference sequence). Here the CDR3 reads CASRRAGVGTDTQYF. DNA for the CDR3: TGTGCCAGCAGGAGGGCGGGAGTAGGGACAGATACGCAGTATTTT.

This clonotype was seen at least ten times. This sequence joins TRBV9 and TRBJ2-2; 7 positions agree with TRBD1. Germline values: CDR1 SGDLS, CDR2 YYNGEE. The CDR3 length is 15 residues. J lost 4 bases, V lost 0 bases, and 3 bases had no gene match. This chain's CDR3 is CASSVAGDSTGELFF. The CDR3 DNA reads TGTGCCAGCAGCGTAGCTGGGGACAGCACCGGGGAGCTGTTTTTT.

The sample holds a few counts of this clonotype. CDR3 in DNA: TGTGCCAGCAGCTTAGGCCTTGGTGGGCTCGGCTACACCTTC. The encoded protein is CASSLGLGGLGYTF. The genes are TRBV11-3 and TRBJ1-2; no clear D. The CDR3 spans 14 residues. From germline, CDR1 is SGHNT and CDR2 YENEEA. The V and J ends lost 1 base and 8 bases respectively, with 14 bases between them. Filled out from reference TRBV11-3 and TRBJ1-2, the complete variable domain reads EAGVVQSPRYKIIEKKQPVAFWCNPISGHNTLYWYLQNLGQGPELLIRYENEEAVDDSQLPKDRFSAERLKGVDSTLKIQPAELGDSAVYLCASSLGLGGLGYTFGSGTRLTVV.

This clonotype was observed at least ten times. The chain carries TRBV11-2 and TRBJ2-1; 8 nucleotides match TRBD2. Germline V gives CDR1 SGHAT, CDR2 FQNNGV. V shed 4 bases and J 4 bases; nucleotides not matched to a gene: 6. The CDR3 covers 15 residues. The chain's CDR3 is CASSSLAGQYNEQFF. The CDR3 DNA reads TGTGCCAGCAGCTCCCTAGCGGGTCAGTACAATGAGCAGTTCTTC.